Here is one TCR beta chain with its context. It lacks a known antigen. Base qualities are not recorded, but no much larger clone differs from it by a single base. This record belongs to a study of blood T cell repertoires in COVID-19 (dated by TCRdb to the early 2020s). For the study in its entirety: Samples covering the acute and convalescent phases of COVID-19 were provided by collaborators in the United States, Italy and Spain. The material from the prospective study consisted of cDNA or gDNA derived from T cells, B-cell-depleted T cells, or PBMCs. Samples came from the ongoing ImmuneRACE study (first 160 participants) plus 1,254 subjects from 6 global collaborators. Sample metadata almost always included a de-identified subject ID, COVID-19 status, age in years and sex. Deeply sampled blood TCRbeta repertoires from subjects exposed to, actively infected with, or recovered from COVID-19 were included in the dataset. The repertoires were released in a freely available public database meant as a resource for research on the immune response to SARS-CoV-2. Where available, HLA class I and class II types were obtained from metadata supplied by the sample provider rather than from assay-based typing.

Collaborating institutions collected whole blood in K2EDTA tubes following their own protocols. For TCRbeta analysis, collaborators shipped samples in one of three forms: frozen whole blood, isolated PBMCs, or DNA extracted from either of those sample types. Sequences SEHNR (CDR1) and FQNEAQ (CDR2) are obtained from the germline V gene (reference sequence). The CDR3 holds 19 amino acids from the cysteine to the phenylalanine. Only the CDR3 part of the read is kept: 57 bases, read in frame from the first base. V and J lose 4 bases and 9 bases, and a span of 31 bases separates them. TCRbeta CDR3 regions were amplified from genomic DNA by means of the immunoSEQ Assay, a bias-controlled multiplex PCR. The authors' pipeline ran thus. Within the assay, amplification of reference gene primers was used to estimate how many nucleated cells each sample contained. Sequence reads were collapsed and filtered to measure the absolute abundance of every unique TCRbeta CDR3 rearrangement. Productive Simpson clonality was computed per sample as the square root of Simpson's diversity index over productive rearrangements. What TCRdb holds here is the immuneACCESS table cut down to in-frame rearrangements. Part of the clones is not present; checked against another copy, under half of the missing clones reflect an unresolved V gene, and the others are unexplained. That table is the source of V, J and clone size, and D and trimming were worked out from the DNA. In this sample the table shows some 250,000 clones, roughly 80% of which occur a single time. Of the sample, approximately 7.9% is held by the ten largest clones.

The investigation overall reported the following: How much clinical and demographic metadata was included differed by source and by participant, and the metadata was provided uncurated.

Input material: peripheral blood. The chain links TRBV7-9 with TRBJ2-1; the D segment could be TRBD2, given 5 matching bases. The receptor's source is an elderly woman with acute or convalescent COVID-19. DNA sequence: TGTGCCAGCAGCTCTAAATTCTCATATAGCGATCGTAGAGGCGCTGAGCAGTTCTTC. This yields the protein CASSSKFSYSDRRGAEQFF.